This T cell receptor (beta chain) was recorded in a study of blood T cell repertoires in COVID-19. The repertoire was sequenced with immunoSEQ multiplex PCR; TCRdb's copy has only in-frame clones and lacks some. The data hold 100,000 to 150,000 clones, with approximately 88% observed a single time. CDR1 and CDR2 from the germline V gene are SGHAT and FQNNGV. The CDR3 totals 13 residues. V was pared by 5 bases and J by 7 bases, with 6 bases of the junction left unmatched. The TCR was taken from a man aged 60 to 75 with acute or convalescent COVID-19. Sequencing was performed on peripheral blood. The chain joins TRBV11-2 to TRBJ2-3, with 7 bases identical to TRBD2. The CDR3 sequence is CASSAERGYTQYF. CDR3 nucleotides: TGTGCCAGCAGCGCCGAGCGGGGATATACGCAGTATTTT.